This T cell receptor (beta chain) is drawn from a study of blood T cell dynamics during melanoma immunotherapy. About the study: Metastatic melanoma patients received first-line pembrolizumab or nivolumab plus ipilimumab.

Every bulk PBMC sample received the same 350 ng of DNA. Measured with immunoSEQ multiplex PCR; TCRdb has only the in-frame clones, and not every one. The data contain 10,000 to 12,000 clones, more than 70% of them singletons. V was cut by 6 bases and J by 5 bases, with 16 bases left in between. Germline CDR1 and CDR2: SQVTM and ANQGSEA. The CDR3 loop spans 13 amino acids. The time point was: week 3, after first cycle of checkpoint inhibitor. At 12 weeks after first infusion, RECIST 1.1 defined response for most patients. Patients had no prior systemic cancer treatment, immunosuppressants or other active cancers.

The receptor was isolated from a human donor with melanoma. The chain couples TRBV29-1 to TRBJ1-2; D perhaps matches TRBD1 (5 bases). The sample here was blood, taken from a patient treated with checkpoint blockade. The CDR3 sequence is CSVLAGTQYGYTF. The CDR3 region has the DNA TGCAGCGTCCTCGCCGGGACTCAATATGGCTACACCTTC.